The subject of this entry is one T cell receptor beta chain. V was clipped by 3 bases and J by 0 bases, with 11 bases between them. Germline-derived CDR1 and CDR2 are KGHSH and LQKENI. The CDR3 has 15 residues. Methods used by the authors: Using reference gene primer amplification, nucleated cell counts were estimated. Assay used: immunoSEQ multiplex PCR; TCRdb lists only in-frame clones, some missing. From that table come the V and J calls and clone size; the DNA was used to work out D and trimming. The data contain nearly 200,000 clones, about 88% of them singletons. The sample is drawn from a study of blood T cell repertoires in COVID-19. Study context: Sites across the United States, Italy and Spain contributed samples from acute and convalescent COVID-19. PBMCs, B-cell-depleted T cells, or T cells were the source of the cDNA or gDNA that made up the material.

The receptor was isolated from a woman between 35 and 50 years old who had recovered from COVID-19. The chain joins TRBV18 to TRBJ1-2; possibly TRBD1 for D (6 bases). Sequencing input: peripheral blood. The CDR3 nucleotides are TGTGCCAGCTCACCGTCAGGGGCCGCTAACTATGGCTACACCTTC. It is translated as CASSPSGAANYGYTF. Complete variable domain (other parts from reference TRBV18 and TRBJ1-2): NAGVMQNPRHLVRRRGQEARLRCSPMKGHSHVYWYRQLPEEGLKFMVYLQKENIIDESGMPKERFSAEFPKEGPSILRIQQVVRGDSAAYFCASSPSGAANYGYTFGSGTRLTVV.